One and the same sample provided the 2 T cell receptor beta chains below, sequenced in a study of T cell changes during pregnancy in multiple sclerosis. Clones were sequenced by immunoSEQ multiplex PCR, and TCRdb holds only the in-frame ones, with some missing. The data show roughly 63,000 clones, 90% seen once. Sequenced here: peripheral blood, sampled in the second trimester of pregnancy. The source is a female donor in good health, enrolled as a control in a pregnancy study.

J is TRBJ1-5 and V is TRBV30; D possibly corresponds to TRBD1 (6 bases). The germline CDR1 and CDR2 sequences are GTSNPN and SVGIG (reference sequence). This CDR3 spans 14 amino acids. V lost 3 bases to trimming and J lost 2 bases, with 11 bases between them. Here the CDR3 DNA reads TGTGCCTGGAGCTTTTCAGGGGGCAATCAGCCCCAGCATTTT. This translates into CAWSFSGGNQPQHF.

This rearrangement joins TRBV6-5 to TRBJ2-1, with TRBD2 matching 11 bases. After removal of 4 bases from V and 4 bases from J, the junction contained 3 bases not matched to a gene. The CDR3 runs to 15 residues. Germline assignment: CDR1 MNHEY and CDR2 SVGAGI. CDR3 residues: CASSSTSGDYNEQFF. DNA of the CDR3: TGTGCCAGCAGTTCGACTAGCGGGGATTACAATGAGCAGTTCTTC.